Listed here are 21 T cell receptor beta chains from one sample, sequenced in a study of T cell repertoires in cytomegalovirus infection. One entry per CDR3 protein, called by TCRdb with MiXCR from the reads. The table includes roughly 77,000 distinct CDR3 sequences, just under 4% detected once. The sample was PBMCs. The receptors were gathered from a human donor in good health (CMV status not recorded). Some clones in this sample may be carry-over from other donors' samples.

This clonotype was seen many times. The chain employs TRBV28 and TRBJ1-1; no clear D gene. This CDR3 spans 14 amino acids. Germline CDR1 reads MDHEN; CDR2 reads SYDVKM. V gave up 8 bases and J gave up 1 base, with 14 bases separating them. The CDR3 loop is CASGRPWENTEAFF. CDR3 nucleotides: TGTGCCAGCGGACGACCGTGGGAGAACACTGAAGCTTTCTTT.

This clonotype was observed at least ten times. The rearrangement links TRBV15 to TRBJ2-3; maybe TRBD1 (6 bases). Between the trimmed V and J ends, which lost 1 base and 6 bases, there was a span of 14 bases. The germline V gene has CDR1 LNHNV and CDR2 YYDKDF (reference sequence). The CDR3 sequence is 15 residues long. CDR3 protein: CATSRGGQSGDTQYF. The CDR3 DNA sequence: TGTGCCACCAGCAGAGGAGGACAGTCAGGGGATACGCAGTATTTT.

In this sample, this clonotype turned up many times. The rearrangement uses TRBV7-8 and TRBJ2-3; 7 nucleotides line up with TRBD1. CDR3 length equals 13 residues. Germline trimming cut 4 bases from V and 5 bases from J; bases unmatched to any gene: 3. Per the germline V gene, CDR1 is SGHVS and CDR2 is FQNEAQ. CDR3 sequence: CASSSTGVDTQYF. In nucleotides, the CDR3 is TGTGCCAGCAGCTCAACAGGGGTAGATACGCAGTATTTT.

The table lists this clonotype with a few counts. DNA for the CDR3: TGTGCCAGCAGTCCCCAGGGAGCCGGGGAGCTGTTTTTT. Translating gives CASSPQGAGELFF. The chain joins TRBV27 to TRBJ2-2, with D perhaps given as TRBD1 or TRBD2 (5 bases each). The CDR3 loop spans 13 amino acids. The germline V and J ends were trimmed by 5 bases and 6 bases, with 10 bases remaining between them. Germline loops: CDR1 MNHEY, CDR2 SMNVEV (reference sequence).

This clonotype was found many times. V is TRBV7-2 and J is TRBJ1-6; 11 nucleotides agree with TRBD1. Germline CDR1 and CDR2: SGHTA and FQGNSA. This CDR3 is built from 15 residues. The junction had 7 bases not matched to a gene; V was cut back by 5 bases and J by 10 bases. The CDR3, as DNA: TGTGCCAGCAGCCTAGGGACAGGGGGAAGGTCACCCCTCCACTTT. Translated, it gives CASSLGTGGRSPLHF.

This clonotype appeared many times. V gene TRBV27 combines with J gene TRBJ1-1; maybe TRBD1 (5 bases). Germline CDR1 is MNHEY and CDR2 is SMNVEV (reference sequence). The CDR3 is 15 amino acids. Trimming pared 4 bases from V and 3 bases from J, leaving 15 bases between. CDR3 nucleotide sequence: TGTGCCAGCAGTTCCCAACAGGTCCGGGACACTGAAGCTTTCTTT. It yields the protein CASSSQQVRDTEAFF.

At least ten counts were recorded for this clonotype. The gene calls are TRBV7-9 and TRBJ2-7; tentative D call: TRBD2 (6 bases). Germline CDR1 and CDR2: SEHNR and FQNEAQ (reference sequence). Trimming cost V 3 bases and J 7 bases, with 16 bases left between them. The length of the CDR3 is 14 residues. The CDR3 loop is CASSLSIGAGEQYF. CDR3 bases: TGTGCCAGCAGCTTGTCCATCGGAGCGGGTGAGCAGTACTTC. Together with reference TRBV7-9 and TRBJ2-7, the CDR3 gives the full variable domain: DTGVSQNPRHKITKRGQNVTFRCDPISEHNRLYWYRQTLGQGPEFLTYFQNEAQLEKSRLLSDRFSAERPKGSFSTLEIQRTEQGDSAMYLCASSLSIGAGEQYFGPGTRLTVT.

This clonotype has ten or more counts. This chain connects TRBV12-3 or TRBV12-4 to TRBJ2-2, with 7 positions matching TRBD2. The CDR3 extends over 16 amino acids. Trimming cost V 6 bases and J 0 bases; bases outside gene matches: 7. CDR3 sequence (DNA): TGTGCCAGCAGGGGGGGGGGGACCGCGAACACCGGGGAGCTGTTTTTT. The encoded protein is CASRGGGTANTGELFF.

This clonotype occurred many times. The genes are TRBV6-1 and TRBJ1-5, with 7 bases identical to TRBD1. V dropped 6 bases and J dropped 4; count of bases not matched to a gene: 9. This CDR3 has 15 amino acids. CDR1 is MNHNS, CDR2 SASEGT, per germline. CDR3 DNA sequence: TGTGCCAGCAGCCCTGCCGGGACAGATAATCAGCCCCAGCATTTT. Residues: CASSPAGTDNQPQHF.

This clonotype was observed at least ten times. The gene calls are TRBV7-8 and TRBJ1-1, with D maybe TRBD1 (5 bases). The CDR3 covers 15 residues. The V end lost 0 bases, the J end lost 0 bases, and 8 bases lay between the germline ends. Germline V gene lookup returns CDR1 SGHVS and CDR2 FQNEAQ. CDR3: CASSLAVRVNTEAFF. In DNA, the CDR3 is TGTGCCAGCAGCTTAGCAGTCAGGGTGAACACTGAAGCTTTCTTT.

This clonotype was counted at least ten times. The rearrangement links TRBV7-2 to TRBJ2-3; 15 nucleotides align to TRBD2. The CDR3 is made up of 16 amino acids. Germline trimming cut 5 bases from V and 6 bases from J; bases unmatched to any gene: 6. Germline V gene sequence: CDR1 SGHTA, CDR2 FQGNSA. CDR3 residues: CASSKGTSGGQDTQYF. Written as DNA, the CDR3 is TGTGCCAGCAGCAAAGGGACTAGCGGGGGGCAGGATACGCAGTATTTT.

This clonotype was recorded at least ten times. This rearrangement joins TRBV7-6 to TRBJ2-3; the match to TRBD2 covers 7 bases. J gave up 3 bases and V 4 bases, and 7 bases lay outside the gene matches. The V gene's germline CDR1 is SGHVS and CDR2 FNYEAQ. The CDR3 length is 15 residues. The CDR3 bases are TGTGCCAGCAGCTACCGCGGGGGAGATACAGATACGCAGTATTTT. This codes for CASSYRGGDTDTQYF.

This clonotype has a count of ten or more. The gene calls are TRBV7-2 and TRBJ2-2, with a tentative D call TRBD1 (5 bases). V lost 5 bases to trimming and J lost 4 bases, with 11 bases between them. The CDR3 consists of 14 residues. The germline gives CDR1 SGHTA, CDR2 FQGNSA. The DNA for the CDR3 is TGTGCCAGCAGCCTGGACACATTCACCGGGGAGCTGTTTTTT. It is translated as CASSLDTFTGELFF.

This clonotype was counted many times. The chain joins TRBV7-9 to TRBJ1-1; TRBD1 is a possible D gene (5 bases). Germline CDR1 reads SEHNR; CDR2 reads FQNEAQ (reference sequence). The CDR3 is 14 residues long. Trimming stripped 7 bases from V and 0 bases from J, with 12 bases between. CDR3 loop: CASNTGGMNTEAFF. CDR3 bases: TGTGCCAGCAACACAGGAGGGATGAACACTGAAGCTTTCTTT.

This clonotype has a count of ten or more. CDR3 sequence: CASSQGQGVSGNTIYF. The CDR3 bases are TGTGCCAGCAGCCAGGGACAGGGGGTCTCTGGAAACACCATATATTTT. The rearrangement uses TRBV7-6 and TRBJ1-3, with TRBD1 matching 11 bases. The V gene end was trimmed by 5 bases and the J gene end by 0 bases; junction bases not matched to a gene: 3. The CDR3 runs to 16 residues. The V gene's germline CDR1 is SGHVS and CDR2 FNYEAQ.

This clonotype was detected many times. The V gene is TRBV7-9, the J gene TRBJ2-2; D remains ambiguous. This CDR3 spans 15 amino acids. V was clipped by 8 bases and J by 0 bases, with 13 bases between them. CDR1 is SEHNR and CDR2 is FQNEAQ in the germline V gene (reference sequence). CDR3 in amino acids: CASYLGRTNTGELFF. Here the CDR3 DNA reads TGTGCCAGCTACCTTGGGCGGACGAACACCGGGGAGCTGTTTTTT.

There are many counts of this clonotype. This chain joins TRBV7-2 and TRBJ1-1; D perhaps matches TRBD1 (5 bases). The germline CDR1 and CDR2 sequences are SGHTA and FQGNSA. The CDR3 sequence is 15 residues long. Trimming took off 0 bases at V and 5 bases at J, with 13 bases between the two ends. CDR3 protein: CASSLAGTGRTEAFF. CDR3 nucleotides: TGTGCCAGCAGCTTAGCCGGGACGGGTCGGACTGAAGCTTTCTTT. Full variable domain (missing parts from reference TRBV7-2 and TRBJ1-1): GAGVSQSPSNKVTEKGKDVELRCDPISGHTALYWYRQSLGQGLEFLIYFQGNSAPDKSGLPSDRFSAERTGGSVSTLTIQRTQQEDSAVYLCASSLAGTGRTEAFFGQGTRLTVV.

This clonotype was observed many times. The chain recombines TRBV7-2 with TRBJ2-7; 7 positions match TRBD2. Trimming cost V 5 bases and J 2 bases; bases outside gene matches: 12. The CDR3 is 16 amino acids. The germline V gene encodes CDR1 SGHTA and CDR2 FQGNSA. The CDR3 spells CASSPAVGGGPYEQYF. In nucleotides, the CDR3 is TGTGCCAGCAGCCCTGCGGTGGGGGGGGGACCCTACGAGCAGTACTTC. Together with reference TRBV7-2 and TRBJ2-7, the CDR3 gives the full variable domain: GAGVSQSPSNKVTEKGKDVELRCDPISGHTALYWYRQSLGQGLEFLIYFQGNSAPDKSGLPSDRFSAERTGGSVSTLTIQRTQQEDSAVYLCASSPAVGGGPYEQYFGPGTRLTVT.

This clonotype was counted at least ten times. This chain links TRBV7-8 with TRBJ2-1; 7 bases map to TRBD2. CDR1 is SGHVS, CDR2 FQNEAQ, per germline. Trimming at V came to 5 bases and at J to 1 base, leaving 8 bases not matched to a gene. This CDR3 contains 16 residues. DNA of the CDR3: TGTGCCAGCAGCGAATTAGCGGGTGGATCCTACAATGAGCAGTTCTTC. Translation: CASSELAGGSYNEQFF.

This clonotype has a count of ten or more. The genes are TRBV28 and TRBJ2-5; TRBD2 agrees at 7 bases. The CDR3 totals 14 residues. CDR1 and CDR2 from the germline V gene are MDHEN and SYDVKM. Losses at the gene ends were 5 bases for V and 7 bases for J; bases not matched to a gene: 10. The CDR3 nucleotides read TGTGCCAGCAGTGCGACTAGCTGGGGATCGACCCAGTACTTC. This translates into CASSATSWGSTQYF.

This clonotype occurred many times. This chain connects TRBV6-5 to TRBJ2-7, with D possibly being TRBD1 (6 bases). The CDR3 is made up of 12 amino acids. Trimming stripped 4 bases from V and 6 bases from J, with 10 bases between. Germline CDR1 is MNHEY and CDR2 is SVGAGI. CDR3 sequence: CASSFQGSEQYF. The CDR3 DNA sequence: TGTGCCAGCAGTTTTCAGGGGAGCGAGCAGTACTTC.